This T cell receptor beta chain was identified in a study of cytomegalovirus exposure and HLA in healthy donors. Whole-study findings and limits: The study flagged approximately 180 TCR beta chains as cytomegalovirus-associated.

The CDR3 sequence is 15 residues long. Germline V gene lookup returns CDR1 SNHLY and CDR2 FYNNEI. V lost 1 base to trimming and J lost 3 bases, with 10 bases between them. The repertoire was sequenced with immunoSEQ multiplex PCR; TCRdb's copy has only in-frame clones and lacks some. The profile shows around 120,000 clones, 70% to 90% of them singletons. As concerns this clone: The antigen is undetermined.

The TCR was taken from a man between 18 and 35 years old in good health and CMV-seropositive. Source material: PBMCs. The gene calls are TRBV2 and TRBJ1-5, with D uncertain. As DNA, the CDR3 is TGTGCCAGCAGTGAAGTGGGAGGGTACAATCAGCCCCAGCATTTT. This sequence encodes CASSEVGGYNQPQHF.